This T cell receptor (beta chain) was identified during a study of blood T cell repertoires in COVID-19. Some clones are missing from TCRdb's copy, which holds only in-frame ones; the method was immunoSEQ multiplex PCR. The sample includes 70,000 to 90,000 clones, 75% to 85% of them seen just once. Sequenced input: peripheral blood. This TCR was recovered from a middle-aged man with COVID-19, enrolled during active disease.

The CDR3 DNA sequence: TGTGCCAGCAGTACAAGACAGGGAATGGGCTACACCTTC. This sequence encodes CASSTRQGMGYTF. The chain employs TRBV3-1 (or the pseudogene TRBV3-2) and TRBJ1-2; 7 nucleotides align to TRBD1. Unmatched junction bases numbered 9, after V lost 6 bases and J lost 8 bases. The CDR3 loop spans 13 amino acids. The germline gives CDR1 LGHDT, CDR2 YNNKEL (reference sequence).